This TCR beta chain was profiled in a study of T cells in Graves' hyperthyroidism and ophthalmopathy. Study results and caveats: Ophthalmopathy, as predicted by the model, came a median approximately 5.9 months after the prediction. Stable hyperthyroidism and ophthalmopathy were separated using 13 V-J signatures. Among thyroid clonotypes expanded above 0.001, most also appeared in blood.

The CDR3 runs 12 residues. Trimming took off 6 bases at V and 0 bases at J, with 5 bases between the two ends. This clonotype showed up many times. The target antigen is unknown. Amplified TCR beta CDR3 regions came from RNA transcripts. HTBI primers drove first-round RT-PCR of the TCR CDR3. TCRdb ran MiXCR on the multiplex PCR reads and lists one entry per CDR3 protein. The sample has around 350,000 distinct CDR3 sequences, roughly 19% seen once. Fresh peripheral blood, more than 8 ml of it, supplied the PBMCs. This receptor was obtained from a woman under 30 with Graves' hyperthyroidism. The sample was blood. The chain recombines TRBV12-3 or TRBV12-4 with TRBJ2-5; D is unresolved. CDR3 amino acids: CASRLYQETQYF. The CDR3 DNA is TGTGCCAGCAGACTGTACCAAGAGACCCAGTACTTC.